Sequencing of this T cell receptor (beta chain) was carried out in a study of blood T cell repertoires in COVID-19. Across the study: Both acute and convalescent COVID-19 samples were obtained from the United States, Italy and Spain. From T cells, B-cell-depleted T cells, or PBMCs came the material, which was cDNA or gDNA.

The V gene's germline CDR1 is SGHDN and CDR2 FVKESK. The junction had 6 bases not matched to a gene; V was cut back by 6 bases and J by 1 base. The CDR3 is 15 residues long. Authors' processing steps: For nucleated cells, counts were estimated from reference gene primer amplification. Sequencing used immunoSEQ multiplex PCR; TCRdb keeps in-frame clones, though not all of them. V, J and clone size are those of that table, while D and trimming were read from the DNA. The table lists tens of thousands of clones, 90% of them singletons, with 0.95% to 1.5% in the top ten. This TCR derives from a man aged 60-69 years with acute or convalescent COVID-19. What was sequenced was peripheral blood. The chain combines TRBV14 with TRBJ2-7; the match to TRBD1 covers 10 bases. The DNA of the CDR3 is TGTGCCAGCAGTAGGCCGGGACAGGGGTCCTACGAGCAGTACTTC. This codes for CASSRPGQGSYEQYF.